This T cell receptor (beta chain) derives from a study of cytomegalovirus exposure and HLA in healthy donors. Whole-study results and caveats: Whilst most TCR sequences proved rare, a subset of public TCRs occurred across many donors. On later analysis, the bulk of CMV-associated TCR beta chains appeared to be HLA-restricted.

V lost 0 bases, J lost 10 bases, and 15 bases lay in between. The germline CDR1 and CDR2 sequences are GTSNPN and SVGIG (reference sequence). This CDR3 region has 13 residues. Donors were ostensibly healthy at sampling, although undocumented immune exposures were probable. About this clone: What it binds is not known.

Researchers ran the PCR with 60 Vbeta and 13 Jbeta primers. Authors' processing steps: There were around 78 million unique TCR beta chains by a later count, and approximately 10 million of them were shared. TCRdb's copy holds only in-frame clones and misses some; the assay was immunoSEQ multiplex PCR. V, J and clone size derive from that table, while D and trimming were established from the DNA sequence. Of about 86,000 clones in the sample, 78% are singletons; the top ten hold roughly 2.5%. Material for sequencing was PBMCs. The origin of this receptor is a male donor in good health and CMV-seropositive. The chain uses TRBV30 and TRBJ1-1; maybe TRBD1 (5 bases). For the CDR3, the DNA is TGTGCCTGGAGTGTACGCCTGGGACTCGGAGCTTTCTTT. Residues: CAWSVRLGLGAFF.